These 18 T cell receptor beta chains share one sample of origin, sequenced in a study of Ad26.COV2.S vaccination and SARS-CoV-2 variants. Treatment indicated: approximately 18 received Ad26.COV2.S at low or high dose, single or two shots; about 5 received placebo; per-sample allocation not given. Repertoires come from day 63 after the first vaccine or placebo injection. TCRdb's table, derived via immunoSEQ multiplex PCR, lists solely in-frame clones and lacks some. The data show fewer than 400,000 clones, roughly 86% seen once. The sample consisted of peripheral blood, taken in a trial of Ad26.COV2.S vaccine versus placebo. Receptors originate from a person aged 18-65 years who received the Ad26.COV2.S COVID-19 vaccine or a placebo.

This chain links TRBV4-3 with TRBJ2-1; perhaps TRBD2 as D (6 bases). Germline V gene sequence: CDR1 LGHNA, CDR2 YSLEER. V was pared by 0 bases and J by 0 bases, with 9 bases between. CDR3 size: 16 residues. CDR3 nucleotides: TGCGCCAGCAGCCAAGAGGCGGGGCGCTCCTACAATGAGCAGTTCTTC. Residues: CASSQEAGRSYNEQFF.

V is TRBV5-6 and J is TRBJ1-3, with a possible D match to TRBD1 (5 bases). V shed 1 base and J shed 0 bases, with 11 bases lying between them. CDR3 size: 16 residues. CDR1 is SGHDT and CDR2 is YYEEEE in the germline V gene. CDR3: CASSLRGGSSGNTIYF. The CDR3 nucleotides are TGTGCCAGCAGCTTGAGGGGTGGGAGCTCTGGAAACACCATATATTTT.

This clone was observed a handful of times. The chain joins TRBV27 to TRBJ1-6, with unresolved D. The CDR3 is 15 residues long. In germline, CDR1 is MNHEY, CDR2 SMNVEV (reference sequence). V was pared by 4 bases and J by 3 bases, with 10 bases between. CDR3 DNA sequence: TGTGCCAGCAGTTCCGGCTCAAGCTATAATTCACCCCTCCACTTT. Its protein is CASSSGSSYNSPLHF.

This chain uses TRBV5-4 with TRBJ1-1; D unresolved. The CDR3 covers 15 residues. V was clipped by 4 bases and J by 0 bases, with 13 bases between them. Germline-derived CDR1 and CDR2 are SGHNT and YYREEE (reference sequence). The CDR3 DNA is TGTGCCAGCAGCCTGGCGGGCAGCATGAACACTGAAGCTTTCTTT. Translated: CASSLAGSMNTEAFF.

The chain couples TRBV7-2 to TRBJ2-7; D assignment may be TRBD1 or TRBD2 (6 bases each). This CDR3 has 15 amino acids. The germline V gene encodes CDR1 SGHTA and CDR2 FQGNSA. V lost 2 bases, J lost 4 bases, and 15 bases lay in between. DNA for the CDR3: TGTGCCAGCAGCTTATCCGGGGGCAGGGGATACGAGCAGTACTTC. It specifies CASSLSGGRGYEQYF.

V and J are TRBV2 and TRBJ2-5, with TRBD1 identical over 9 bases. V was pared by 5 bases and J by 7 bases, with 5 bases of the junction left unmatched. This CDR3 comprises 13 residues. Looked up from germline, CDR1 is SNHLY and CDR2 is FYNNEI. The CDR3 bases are TGTGCCAGCAGTAAGACAGGGGGGGGGACCCAGTACTTC. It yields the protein CASSKTGGGTQYF.

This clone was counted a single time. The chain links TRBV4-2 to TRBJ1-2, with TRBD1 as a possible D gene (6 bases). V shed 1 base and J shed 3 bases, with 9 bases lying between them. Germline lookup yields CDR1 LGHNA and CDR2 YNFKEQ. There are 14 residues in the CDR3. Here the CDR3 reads CASSQVGGDYGYTF. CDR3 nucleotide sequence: TGTGCCAGCAGCCAAGTAGGGGGGGACTATGGCTACACCTTC.

The DNA for the CDR3 is TGTGCCAGCAGTTACCCAACTCATCGGGGGAGGGTCAACACTGAAGCTTTCTTT. It is translated as CASSYPTHRGRVNTEAFF. The chain is built from TRBV6-2 or TRBV6-3 and TRBJ1-1, with a weak D call TRBD1 (5 bases). The length of the CDR3 is 18 residues. V lost 2 bases, J lost 2 bases, and 21 bases lay in between. Looked up from germline, CDR1 is MNHEY and CDR2 is SVGEGT.

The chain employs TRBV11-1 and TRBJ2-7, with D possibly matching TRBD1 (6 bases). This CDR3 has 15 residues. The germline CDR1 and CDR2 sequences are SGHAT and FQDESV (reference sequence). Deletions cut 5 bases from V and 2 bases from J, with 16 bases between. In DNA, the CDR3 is TGTGCCAGCAGCATAGGACAGCCAATGACCTACGAGCAGTACTTC. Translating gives CASSIGQPMTYEQYF. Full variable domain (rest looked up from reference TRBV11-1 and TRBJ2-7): EAEVAQSPRYKITEKSQAVAFWCDPISGHATLYWYRQILGQGPELLVQFQDESVVDDSQLPKDRFSAERLKGVDSTLKIQPAELGDSAMYLCASSIGQPMTYEQYFGPGTRLTVT.

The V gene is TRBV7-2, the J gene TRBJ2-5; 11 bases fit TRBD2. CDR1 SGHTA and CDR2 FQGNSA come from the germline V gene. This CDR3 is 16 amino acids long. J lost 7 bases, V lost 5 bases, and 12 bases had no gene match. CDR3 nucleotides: TGTGCCAGCAGCCCCCTGGGTAGCGGGGGGGCGGGGACCCAGTACTTC. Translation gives CASSPLGSGGAGTQYF.

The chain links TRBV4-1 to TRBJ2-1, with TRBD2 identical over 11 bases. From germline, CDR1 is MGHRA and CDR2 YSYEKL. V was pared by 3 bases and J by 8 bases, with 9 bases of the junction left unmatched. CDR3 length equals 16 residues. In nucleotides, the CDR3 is TGCGCCAGCAGCCAGGAACGACTAGCGGGGTGGTATGAGCAGTTCTTC. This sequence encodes CASSQERLAGWYEQFF.

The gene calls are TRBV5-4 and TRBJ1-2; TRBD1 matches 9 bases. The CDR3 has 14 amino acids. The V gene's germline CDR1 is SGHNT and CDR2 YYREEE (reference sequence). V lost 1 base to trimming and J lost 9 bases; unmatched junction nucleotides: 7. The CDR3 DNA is TGTGCCAGCAGCTTGATTGGACAGGGGTCAAGCTACACCTTC. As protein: CASSLIGQGSSYTF.

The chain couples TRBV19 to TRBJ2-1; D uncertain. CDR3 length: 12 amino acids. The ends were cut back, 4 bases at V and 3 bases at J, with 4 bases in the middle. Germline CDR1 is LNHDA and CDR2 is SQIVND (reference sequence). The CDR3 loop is CASSNGYNEQFF. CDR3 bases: TGTGCCAGTAGTAACGGCTACAATGAGCAGTTCTTC.

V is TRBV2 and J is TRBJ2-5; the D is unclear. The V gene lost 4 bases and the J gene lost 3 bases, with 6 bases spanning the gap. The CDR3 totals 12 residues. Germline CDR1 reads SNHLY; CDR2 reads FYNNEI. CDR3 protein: CASSALKETQYF. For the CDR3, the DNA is TGTGCCAGCAGTGCCCTAAAAGAGACCCAGTACTTC.

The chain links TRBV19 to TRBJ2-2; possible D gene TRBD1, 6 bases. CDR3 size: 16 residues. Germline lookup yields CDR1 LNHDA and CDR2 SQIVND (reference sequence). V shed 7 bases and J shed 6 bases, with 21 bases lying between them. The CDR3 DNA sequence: TGTGCCAGTACCCCACTGTACAGGGATGTGGCCGGGGAGCTGTTTTTT. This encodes CASTPLYRDVAGELFF.

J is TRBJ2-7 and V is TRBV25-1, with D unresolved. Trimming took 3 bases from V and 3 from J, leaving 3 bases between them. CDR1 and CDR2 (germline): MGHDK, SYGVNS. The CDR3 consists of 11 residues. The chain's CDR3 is CASSDNYEQYF. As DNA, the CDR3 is TGTGCCAGCAGTGACAACTACGAGCAGTACTTC.

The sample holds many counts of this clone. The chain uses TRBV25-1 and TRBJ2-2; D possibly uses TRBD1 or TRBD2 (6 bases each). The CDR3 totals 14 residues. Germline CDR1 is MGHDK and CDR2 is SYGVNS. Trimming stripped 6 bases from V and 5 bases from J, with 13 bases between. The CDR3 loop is CASREGVETGELFF. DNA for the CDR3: TGTGCCAGCAGGGAGGGGGTAGAGACCGGGGAGCTGTTTTTT.

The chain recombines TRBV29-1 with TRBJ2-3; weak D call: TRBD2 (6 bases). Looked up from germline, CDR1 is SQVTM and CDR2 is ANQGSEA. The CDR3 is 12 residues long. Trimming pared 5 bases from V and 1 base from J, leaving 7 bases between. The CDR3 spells CSVWEGTDTQYF. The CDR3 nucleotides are TGCAGCGTTTGGGAGGGCACAGATACGCAGTATTTT.